These 26 T cell receptor beta chains share one sample of origin, sequenced in a study of T cells in women clearing cervical HPV infection. Clones were read by immunoSEQ multiplex PCR, and TCRdb kept only the in-frame ones, dropping some. Across around 37,000 clones, the top ten clones capture 6% to 6.5% of the sample. The sample consisted of blood buffy coat. These receptors originate from a woman aged 18 to 75 with a cervical HPV16 infection that either progressed to CIN3+ or cleared (not recorded which).

The CDR3: CASSMTHRETAFF. The part of the CDR3 DNA that was read is TGTGCCAGTAGTATGACTCATCGAGAGACA. This chain connects TRBV19 to TRBJ1-1; D not certain. Sequencing ends 3 residues short of the CDR3 end; the germline J gene provides the rest. Germline V gene sequence: CDR1 LNHDA, CDR2 SQIVND (reference sequence). CDR3 length equals 13 residues.

About this clone itself: The read ends 3 residues before the CDR3 terminus; that terminus is restored from the germline J gene. This chain links TRBV5-1 with TRBJ2-5, with 9 bases fitting TRBD1. CDR1 is SGHRS and CDR2 is YFSETQ in the germline V gene. V shed 5 bases, J shed 1 base, and the junction held 6 bases outside the gene matches. This CDR3 has 15 residues. The CDR3 bases that were read are TGCGCCAGCAGGGGACAGGGAGGTCCCCAAGAGACC. This gives the protein CASRGQGGPQET. The complete CDR3 sequence is CASRGQGGPQETQYF.

As concerns this clone: Sequencing ends 3 residues short of the CDR3 end; the germline J gene provides the rest. The chain recombines TRBV5-4 with TRBJ2-7, with D perhaps matching TRBD1 (5 bases). Germline V gives CDR1 SGHNT, CDR2 YYREEE (reference sequence). This CDR3 spans 13 amino acids. V lost 4 bases, J lost 6 bases, and 14 bases lay in between. This chain's CDR3 is CASSPIPQGEQYF. The covered CDR3 bases are TGTGCCAGCAGCCCCATTCCCCAGGGCGAG.

In the case of this clone: The read stops 3 residues short of the end of the CDR3; the missing end is completed from the germline J gene. This rearrangement joins TRBV7-8 to TRBJ1-4; D gene uncertain. The CDR3 extends over 12 amino acids. Germline CDR1 reads SGHVS; CDR2 reads FQNEAQ. This CDR3 reads CASSLGETPLFF. The sequenced part of the CDR3 DNA is TGTGCCAGCAGCCTCGGGGAGACACCA.

About this clone itself: The germline gene is not matched at one end of the junction; a read error may be the cause. Sequencing ends 3 residues short of the CDR3 end; the germline J gene provides the rest. Additional DNA sequences in this sample encode the identical CDR3. The chain recombines TRBV30 with TRBJ2-1, with D hard to call. Germline V CDR1 and CDR2: GTSNPN, SVGIG (reference sequence). The CDR3 is 13 residues long. The CDR3 DNA, read in part, is TGTGCTTGGAGTCCCCTCGCCTACAATGAG. Encoded protein: CAWSPLAYNE. The entire CDR3 protein is CAWSPLAYNEQFF. The variable domain in full, completed from reference TRBV30 and TRBJ2-1, reads SQTIHQWPATLVQPVGSPLSLECTVEGTSNPNLYWYRQAAGRGLQLLFYSVGIGQISSEVPQNLSASRPQDRQFILSSKKLLLSDSGFYLCAWSPLAYNEQFFGPGTRLTVL.

With regard to this clone: The read falls 3 residues short of the CDR3 end, and the missing part is taken from the germline J gene. This sample also contains other DNA sequences that code for the same CDR3. V and J are TRBV5-1 and TRBJ2-5; D remains unclear. Germline V gene data show CDR1 as SGHRS and CDR2 as YFSETQ. The germline V and J ends were trimmed by 0 bases and 1 base, with 7 bases remaining between them. The CDR3 has 14 amino acids. The covered CDR3 bases are TGCGCCAGCAGCTTGGTGTCTTCCCAAGAGACC. It translates to CASSLVSSQET. From start to end, the CDR3 is CASSLVSSQETQYF.

To note about this clone: The CDR3 extends 3 residues past the end of the read, so its final part is completed from the germline J gene. The gene calls are TRBV7-9 and TRBJ2-3; 9 bases are shared with TRBD2. The V gene's germline CDR1 is SEHNR and CDR2 FQNEAQ (reference sequence). The CDR3 runs to 15 residues. J was trimmed by 6 bases and V by 5 bases; bases with no gene match: 9. Partial CDR3 DNA: TGTGCCAGCAGCCGCACAGCGGGGGGTACTGATACG. Translation gives CASSRTAGGTDT. The whole CDR3 sequence reads CASSRTAGGTDTQYF.

CDR3 loop: CASSWSGGQETQYF. CDR3 DNA, as far as it was read: TGCGCCAGCAGCTGGAGCGGGGGGCAAGAGACC. V is TRBV5-1 and J is TRBJ2-5; 9 bases match TRBD2. Read sequence stops 3 residues before the CDR3 end, and the germline J gene provides the missing end. Trimming cost V 3 bases and J 2 bases; bases outside gene matches: 2. In germline, CDR1 is SGHRS, CDR2 YFSETQ. The CDR3 is made up of 14 amino acids.

Of note for this clone: The CDR3 is cut off 3 residues early in the read; its end comes from the germline J gene. The chain is built from TRBV7-2 and TRBJ1-2; D not certain. Trimming removed 5 bases at V and 4 bases at J, with 14 bases between. In germline, CDR1 is SGHTA, CDR2 FQGNSA. This CDR3 is built from 14 residues. The CDR3 here is CASSTKAAPYGYTF. The CDR3 DNA, read in part, is TGTGCCAGCAGCACTAAGGCGGCGCCCTATGGC.

A note on this clone: The CDR3 goes on 3 residues after the read ends, and that part is filled in from the germline J gene. This rearrangement joins TRBV18 to TRBJ1-6; D might be TRBD1 (5 bases). This CDR3 is 16 amino acids long. Germline V CDR1 and CDR2: KGHSH, LQKENI. The V and J ends lost 2 bases and 0 bases respectively, with 8 bases between them. CDR3 DNA (partial): TGTGCCAGCTCACCAGGGGCGGACTCCTATAATTCACCC. Translating it yields CASSPGADSYNSP. The full CDR3 is CASSPGADSYNSPLHF.

Note on this clone: From the germline J gene comes the end of the CDR3, since the read stops 3 residues before it. This chain uses TRBV7-2 with TRBJ2-2, with a weak D call TRBD1 (7 bases). CDR1 and CDR2 (germline): SGHTA, FQGNSA. Trimming removed 5 bases at V and 3 bases at J, with 13 bases between. CDR3 length: 15 amino acids. The CDR3 reads CASSAGQRYTGELFF. The covered CDR3 bases are TGTGCCAGCAGCGCGGGACAGAGGTACACCGGGGAG.

Comments on this clone: The read finishes 3 residues shy of the CDR3 end, and the germline J gene is used to complete it. The genes are TRBV19 and TRBJ1-5, with TRBD1 matching over 8 bases. This CDR3 is 16 amino acids long. V shed 6 bases, J shed 5 bases, and the junction held 12 bases outside the gene matches. Per the germline V gene, CDR1 is LNHDA and CDR2 is SQIVND (reference sequence). The CDR3 loop is CASSPGPRGRDQPQHF. Incomplete CDR3 DNA: TGTGCCAGTAGCCCCGGCCCCAGGGGGCGCGATCAGCCC.

Notes on this clone: The read ends 3 residues before the CDR3 terminus; that terminus is restored from the germline J gene. This chain uses TRBV19 with TRBJ1-3; 7 bases fit TRBD1. The germline V gene has CDR1 LNHDA and CDR2 SQIVND (reference sequence). V gave up 7 bases and J gave up 0 bases; unmatched junction bases: 3. This CDR3 has 14 amino acids. The part of the CDR3 DNA that was read is TGTGCCAGTAAAGGGACAGCCTCTGGAAACACC. It codes for CASKGTASGNT. Given in full, the CDR3 is CASKGTASGNTIYF.

In regard to this clone: Sequencing ends 3 residues short of the CDR3 end; the germline J gene provides the rest. The chain uses TRBV6-1 and TRBJ2-7, with D hard to call. V was cut by 4 bases and J by 0 bases, with 10 bases left in between. The CDR3 has 14 residues. Germline V gene sequence: CDR1 MNHNS, CDR2 SASEGT. CDR3 sequence reads: CASSARSDSYEQYF. The sequenced CDR3 bases are TGTGCCAGCAGTGCTCGAAGCGACTCCTACGAG.

A word on this clone: The read ends 3 residues shy of where the CDR3 ends; the end is completed using the germline J gene. The J gene is TRBJ2-1, the V gene TRBV5-1; 13 bases match TRBD2. The V segment lost 1 base and the J segment 6 bases; nucleotides outside the gene matches: 1. CDR3 length: 15 amino acids. Germline CDR1 is SGHRS and CDR2 is YFSETQ. The covered CDR3 bases are TGCGCCAGCAGCTTGACTAGCGGGAGGGCCAATGAG. This codes for CASSLTSGRANE. The CDR3 in its entirety is CASSLTSGRANEQFF.

Remarks on this clone: The CDR3 is cut off 3 residues early in the read; its end comes from the germline J gene. J is TRBJ2-1 and V is TRBV5-3; TRBD1 agrees at 7 bases. TRBV5-3 is designated an ORF whose function remains uncertain. This CDR3 contains 13 residues. V was pared by 6 bases and J by 7 bases, with 7 bases of the junction left unmatched. CDR3 loop: CARNGRGKNEQFF. The CDR3 bases that were read are TGTGCCAGAAATGGCAGGGGGAAGAATGAG.

About this clone: The read finishes 3 residues shy of the CDR3 end, and the germline J gene is used to complete it. The chain joins TRBV19 to TRBJ2-3; possible D gene TRBD2, 6 bases. CDR3 length equals 14 residues. Per the germline V gene, CDR1 is LNHDA and CDR2 is SQIVND (reference sequence). V was clipped by 7 bases and J by 0 bases, with 11 bases between them. CDR3 protein: CASTEGSSTDTQYF. CDR3 DNA (partial): TGTGCCAGTACGGAGGGGAGTAGCACAGATACG.

On this clone: The sequence runs out 3 residues before the end of the CDR3; the remainder is reconstructed from the germline J gene. V and J are TRBV19 and TRBJ1-2; TRBD1 agrees at 11 bases. The V and J ends lost 6 bases and 3 bases, in that order; junction bases with no gene match: 3. The length of the CDR3 is 14 residues. CDR1 and CDR2 from the germline V gene are LNHDA and SQIVND (reference sequence). The part of the CDR3 DNA that was read is TGTGCCAGTAGGGGACAGGGGGATGACTATGGC. It is translated as CASRGQGDDYG. The whole CDR3 protein is CASRGQGDDYGYTF.

CDR3 in amino acids: CASSTEGGGNIQYF. Partial CDR3 DNA: TGCGCCAGCAGCACGGAAGGGGGAGGGAACATT. The chain links TRBV5-1 to TRBJ2-4, with a possible D match to TRBD2 (7 bases). The CDR3 end falls 3 residues outside the read, so it is completed with the germline J gene. The CDR3 has 14 amino acids. Germline values: CDR1 SGHRS, CDR2 YFSETQ. V shed 4 bases and J shed 7 bases, with 15 bases lying between them.

For this clone: The CDR3 end is not reached by the read, which stops 3 residues before it; the germline J gene fills it in. The chain joins TRBV6-2 or TRBV6-3 to TRBJ1-2; D gene uncertain. Per germline, CDR1 MNHEY and CDR2 SVGEGT. This CDR3 spans 13 amino acids. V was clipped by 7 bases and J by 0 bases, with 9 bases between them. CDR3: CASKPLANYGYTF. CDR3 bases read: TGTGCCAGCAAGCCCCTCGCTAACTATGGC.

As for this clone: The read is 3 residues too short to cover the CDR3 end, so that end is filled in from the germline J gene. V and J are TRBV5-1 and TRBJ2-1; the match to TRBD1 covers 7 bases. Germline CDR1 is SGHRS and CDR2 is YFSETQ. This CDR3 comprises 14 residues. The V and J ends lost 6 bases and 3 bases, in that order; junction bases with no gene match: 6. The chain's CDR3 is CASNTGTDYNEQFF. Incomplete CDR3 DNA: TGCGCCAGCAACACCGGGACAGACTACAATGAG.

Turning to this clone: A read error may produce the germline difference seen at one junction end. The read terminates 3 residues ahead of where the CDR3 ends, so the germline J gene completes it. Other DNA sequences from this sample encode an identical CDR3 as well. This sequence joins TRBV5-1 and TRBJ2-7; 8 nucleotides agree with TRBD2. The length of the CDR3 is 14 residues. Per germline, CDR1 SGHRS and CDR2 YFSETQ. This chain's CDR3 is CASSLSLAGYEQYF. The CDR3 DNA, read in part, is TGCGCTAGCAGCTTGTCCCTAGCGGGCTACGAG.

On this clone itself: The read terminates 3 residues ahead of where the CDR3 ends, so the germline J gene completes it. V is TRBV19 and J is TRBJ1-2, with TRBD1 as a possible D gene (6 bases). V lost 9 bases and J 2 bases, leaving 7 bases between the germline ends. This CDR3 comprises 11 residues. Looked up from germline, CDR1 is LNHDA and CDR2 is SQIVND (reference sequence). The sequenced CDR3 bases are TGTGCCAGCGGACAGAACTATGGC. Amino acid sequence: CASGQNYG. The complete CDR3 reads CASGQNYGYTF.

About this clone: The read finishes 3 residues shy of the CDR3 end, and the germline J gene is used to complete it. The V and J genes are TRBV19 and TRBJ2-5; D perhaps matches TRBD2 (6 bases). The CDR3 consists of 14 residues. Germline assignment: CDR1 LNHDA and CDR2 SQIVND (reference sequence). V was clipped by 2 bases and J by 6 bases, with 13 bases between them. The chain's CDR3 is CASSITGDWKTQYF. The sequenced CDR3 bases are TGTGCCAGTAGTATAACGGGGGATTGGAAGACC.

As concerns this clone: Coverage ceases 3 residues before the CDR3 finishes, and the germline J gene fills in the end. This sequence joins TRBV5-1 and TRBJ2-3; 8 bases fit TRBD1. Germline values: CDR1 SGHRS, CDR2 YFSETQ. This CDR3 comprises 14 residues. The sequenced part of the CDR3 DNA is TGCGCCAGCAGCCCTGGGACAGGATGGGAGACG. Translation: CASSPGTGWET. The CDR3 reads in full as CASSPGTGWETQYF.

As concerns this clone: The read gets to within 3 residues of the CDR3 end, and the germline J gene fills in the rest. The chain carries TRBV12-3 or TRBV12-4 and TRBJ1-1; 10 positions agree with TRBD1. V shed 6 bases and J 2 bases; nucleotides not matched to a gene: 6. CDR3 length equals 15 residues. The CDR3 DNA, read in part, is TGTGCCAGCAGCGGGACAGGGGATTCTAACACTGAA. Translating gives CASSGTGDSNTE. The full CDR3 protein reads CASSGTGDSNTEAFF.